Below are 28 T cell receptor beta chains sequenced from a single sample in a study of CD8 T cells in ankylosing spondylitis. The study, taken as a whole, reports: What seemed typical of ankylosing spondylitis blood was a TCR beta motif built from 7 or 8 highly homologous variants.

No antigens are known for them. TCRdb fed the 5' RACE reads into MiXCR, producing one record per CDR3 protein. There are 700,000 to 850,000 distinct CDR3 sequences in the sample; roughly 10% occur only once, and 0.51% lies in the top ten. Sequenced: blood, either unsorted or a sorted T cell fraction (not recorded which). The receptors here all came from a male donor with ankylosing spondylitis.

This clonotype was counted between two and nine times. The CDR3 is CASSPTTVSNNEQFF. For the CDR3, the DNA is TGTGCCAGCAGCCCTACGACCGTAAGCAACAATGAGCAGTTCTTC. The V call is TRBV12-3 or TRBV12-4, the J call TRBJ2-1, with D unresolved. The length of the CDR3 is 15 residues. The ends were cut back, 6 bases at V and 5 bases at J, with 17 bases in the middle.

This clonotype was seen ten or more times. This rearrangement joins TRBV2 to TRBJ2-1; possibly TRBD2 for D (6 bases). Germline assignment: CDR1 SNHLY and CDR2 FYNNEI. V lost 8 bases to trimming and J lost 0 bases, with 14 bases between them. This CDR3 is 15 amino acids long. The CDR3 spells CASRRAGRSYNEQFF. The CDR3 nucleotides are TGTGCCAGCCGGAGGGCGGGGCGCTCCTACAATGAGCAGTTCTTC.

This clonotype has only a few counts. This sequence joins TRBV5-4 and TRBJ2-1; 12 nucleotides match TRBD2. The CDR3 is 18 amino acids. Looked up from germline, CDR1 is SGHNT and CDR2 is YYREEE (reference sequence). The ends lost 3 bases at V and 6 bases at J; junction bases unmatched: 13. The CDR3 is CASSYVPLSSGGANEQFF. CDR3 nucleotide sequence: TGTGCCAGCAGCTATGTGCCCCTGTCTAGCGGGGGGGCCAATGAGCAGTTCTTC.

This clonotype was counted between two and nine times. The V and J genes are TRBV20-1 and TRBJ1-2; weak D call: TRBD1 (5 bases). This CDR3 is built from 15 residues. CDR1 is DFQATT, CDR2 SNEGSKA, per germline (reference sequence). Trimming shortened V by 0 bases and J by 0 bases, and 11 bases separated the two germline ends. The CDR3 sequence: CSARESPRANYGYTF. The CDR3 region has the DNA TGCAGTGCTAGAGAATCCCCCAGGGCTAACTATGGCTACACCTTC.

This clonotype showed up many times. One junction end does not reproduce the germline sequence, and a read error may be involved. V and J are TRBV5-1 and TRBJ2-3; D possibly corresponds to TRBD1 (5 bases). CDR1 and CDR2 from the germline V gene are SGHRS and YFSETQ. This CDR3 region has 13 residues. CDR3 DNA sequence: TGTGCCAGCAGCACAGGCGGCACAGATACGCAGTATTTT. It codes for CASSTGGTDTQYF.

The chain is built from TRBV5-1 and TRBJ2-1, with 14 positions matching TRBD2. Germline V lookup: CDR1 SGHRS, CDR2 YFSETQ. The CDR3 length is 18 residues. Losses at the gene ends were 2 bases for V and 0 bases for J; bases not matched to a gene: 4. The CDR3 is CASSFPTSGRASYNEQFF. As DNA, the CDR3 is TGCGCCAGCAGCTTTCCGACTAGCGGGAGGGCCTCCTACAATGAGCAGTTCTTC.

This clonotype was seen a handful of times. This chain connects TRBV10-3 to TRBJ2-5, with 13 positions matching TRBD2. After removal of 6 bases from V and 3 bases from J, the junction contained 10 bases not matched to a gene. The CDR3 runs 17 residues. Germline loops: CDR1 ENHRY, CDR2 SYGVKD. This chain's CDR3 is CAIRAGGLAGVEETQYF. The DNA of the CDR3 is TGTGCCATCAGGGCGGGAGGACTAGCGGGAGTTGAAGAGACCCAGTACTTC.

For the CDR3, the DNA is TGTGCCATCAGTCGGACGGCATCCTACAATGAGCAGTTCTTC. Translating gives CAISRTASYNEQFF. This chain connects TRBV10-3 to TRBJ2-1; D not resolved. The CDR3 loop spans 14 amino acids. The germline CDR1 and CDR2 sequences are ENHRY and SYGVKD. V lost 5 bases to trimming and J lost 1 base, with 9 bases between them.

This clonotype came up many times. The rearrangement joins TRBV7-2 to TRBJ2-3, with D maybe TRBD2 (6 bases). Germline values: CDR1 SGHTA, CDR2 FQGNSA. The CDR3 runs to 16 residues. Deletions cut 5 bases from V and 8 bases from J, with 23 bases between. The DNA of the CDR3 is TGTGCCAGCAGCCCCCCCGGGACTGAGATGGGGAGTACGCAGTATTTT. It yields the protein CASSPPGTEMGSTQYF.

Here the CDR3 DNA reads TGTGCCAGCAGCAGGGGACTAGCCCAAGAGACCCAGTACTTC. Translation: CASSRGLAQETQYF. The chain has TRBV7-2 and TRBJ2-5; 9 positions agree with TRBD2. V lost 5 bases to trimming and J lost 1 base; unmatched junction nucleotides: 2. The CDR3 is made up of 14 amino acids. Germline V gene data show CDR1 as SGHTA and CDR2 as FQGNSA. Full variable domain (outside the CDR3, taken from reference TRBV7-2 and TRBJ2-5): GAGVSQSPSNKVTEKGKDVELRCDPISGHTALYWYRQSLGQGLEFLIYFQGNSAPDKSGLPSDRFSAERTGGSVSTLTIQRTQQEDSAVYLCASSRGLAQETQYFGPGTRLLVL.

This clonotype was observed many times. CDR3 sequence reads: CASSSRTGDTEAFF. In DNA, the CDR3 is TGCGCCAGCAGCTCACGGACAGGGGACACTGAAGCTTTCTTT. The V and J genes are TRBV5-1 and TRBJ1-1; 9 bases fit TRBD1. V lost 3 bases and J lost 3; bases outside the gene matches: 3. In germline, CDR1 is SGHRS, CDR2 YFSETQ. The CDR3 loop spans 14 amino acids.

This clonotype was observed a handful of times. The chain is built from TRBV20-1 and TRBJ2-2, with a weak D call TRBD1 (6 bases). V lost 4 bases, J lost 1 base, and 10 bases lay in between. The CDR3 has 14 residues. CDR1 DFQATT and CDR2 SNEGSKA come from the germline V gene (reference sequence). The CDR3: CSATRGRNTGELFF. CDR3 bases: TGCAGTGCTACGAGGGGGAGGAACACCGGGGAGCTGTTTTTT.

This clonotype has only a few counts. The CDR3 sequence: CSAPRTGFDGYTF. The CDR3 DNA follows: TGCAGTGCTCCCAGGACAGGGTTTGATGGCTACACCTTC. The rearrangement links TRBV20-1 to TRBJ1-2; 8 bases line up with TRBD1. The V and J ends lost 5 bases and 6 bases, in that order; junction bases with no gene match: 8. In germline, CDR1 is DFQATT, CDR2 SNEGSKA (reference sequence). The CDR3 length is 13 residues.

Many counts were recorded for this clonotype. V gene TRBV20-1 combines with J gene TRBJ1-2; tentatively, D is TRBD1 (6 bases). This CDR3 contains 14 residues. The germline V and J ends were trimmed by 2 bases and 3 bases, with 13 bases remaining between them. Germline CDR1 DFQATT, CDR2 SNEGSKA (reference sequence). The CDR3 DNA reads TGCAGTGCTAGATCGGTAGGGGGTTACTATGGCTACACCTTC. This translates into CSARSVGGYYGYTF.

The chain links TRBV20-1 to TRBJ2-7, with a weak D call TRBD1 (5 bases). The germline V and J ends were trimmed by 0 bases and 7 bases, with 13 bases remaining between them. The CDR3 sequence is 13 residues long. In germline, CDR1 is DFQATT, CDR2 SNEGSKA (reference sequence). CDR3 DNA: TGCAGTGCTAGAGATTTCAGGGCAGAGGAGCAGTACTTC. This gives the protein CSARDFRAEEQYF.

This clonotype was found a few times. V usage is TRBV7-8 and J usage is TRBJ1-5; maybe TRBD1 (5 bases). This CDR3 region has 13 residues. Trimming removed 4 bases from V and 7 bases from J, with 11 bases in between. Looked up from germline, CDR1 is SGHVS and CDR2 is FQNEAQ. The CDR3 region is CASSSGLPQPQHF. In nucleotides, the CDR3 is TGTGCCAGCAGCTCGGGACTTCCCCAGCCCCAGCATTTT.

In its sample, this clonotype was seen a few times. The V call is TRBV20-1, the J call TRBJ1-6; D possibly corresponds to TRBD1 (5 bases). Trimming took off 4 bases at V and 10 bases at J, with 23 bases between the two ends. The CDR3 loop spans 16 amino acids. CDR1 DFQATT and CDR2 SNEGSKA come from the germline V gene (reference sequence). The CDR3 coding sequence is TGCAGTGCTAATCGCAGGACAATCGGGCCGGACTCACCCCTCCACTTT. Its translation is CSANRRTIGPDSPLHF.

The chain recombines TRBV4-3 with TRBJ2-1; TRBD1 matches 10 bases. The CDR3 loop spans 15 amino acids. CDR1 and CDR2 (germline): LGHNA, YSLEER. V was pared by 4 bases and J by 4 bases, with 4 bases of the junction left unmatched. CDR3 nucleotide sequence: TGCGCCAGCAGCCGACAGGGGGCGGTATACAATGAGCAGTTCTTC. It codes for CASSRQGAVYNEQFF.

This clonotype was picked up many times. The rearrangement joins TRBV20-1 to TRBJ1-1; no clear D. The CDR3 has 14 residues. The V and J ends lost 2 bases and 3 bases respectively, with 13 bases between them. Germline assignment: CDR1 DFQATT and CDR2 SNEGSKA (reference sequence). In DNA, the CDR3 is TGCAGTGCTAGATCAAACAGTGGAGACACTGAAGCTTTCTTT. This sequence encodes CSARSNSGDTEAFF.

This clonotype was counted a few times. J is TRBJ2-7 and V is TRBV6-1; TRBD1 aligns across 7 bases. V trimming: 4 bases; J trimming: 2 bases; junction bases outside the gene matches: 2. The CDR3 length is 13 residues. Germline V lookup: CDR1 MNHNS, CDR2 SASEGT. The CDR3 DNA follows: TGTGCCAGCAGTGGGACAGGCCCCTACGAGCAGTACTTC. Its protein product is CASSGTGPYEQYF.

At least ten counts were recorded for this clonotype. One end of the junction varies from germline; a read error may be responsible. The chain links TRBV5-1 to TRBJ1-1; no clear D gene. The CDR3 is made up of 13 amino acids. Germline-derived CDR1 and CDR2 are SGHRS and YFSETQ. This CDR3 reads CASSLEVGTEAFF. CDR3 in DNA: TGTGCCAGCAGTTTAGAAGTCGGCACTGAAGCTTTCTTT.

This clonotype was detected a few times. The chain combines TRBV20-1 with TRBJ2-1; D is possibly TRBD1 (5 bases). Trimming took off 0 bases at V and 4 bases at J, with 16 bases between the two ends. Germline CDR1 and CDR2: DFQATT and SNEGSKA (reference sequence). The CDR3 runs 16 residues. CDR3 amino acids: CSARDWGNVVYNEQFF. The CDR3 DNA is TGCAGTGCTAGAGATTGGGGCAACGTAGTTTACAATGAGCAGTTCTTC.

This clonotype was detected ten times or more. CDR3 nucleotides: TGCAGTTCTGTAGCGGGAGAACGCGAGCAGTACTTC. Protein product: CSSVAGEREQYF. This chain links TRBV20-1 with TRBJ2-7, with 9 bases that match TRBD2. Germline-derived CDR1 and CDR2 are DFQATT and SNEGSKA (reference sequence). V lost 8 bases and J lost 6; bases outside the gene matches: 8. The CDR3 totals 12 residues.

The rearrangement joins TRBV4-3 to TRBJ1-1; D possibly corresponds to TRBD1 (6 bases). Per the germline V gene, CDR1 is LGHNA and CDR2 is YSLEER. This CDR3 is 15 amino acids long. Trimming shortened V by 1 base and J by 4 bases, and 13 bases separated the two germline ends. The CDR3 spells CASSQARGRGTEAFF. The CDR3 DNA sequence: TGCGCCAGCAGCCAAGCCAGGGGACGGGGCACTGAAGCTTTCTTT.

The V and J genes are TRBV18 and TRBJ2-6; no clear D. The germline V and J ends were trimmed by 5 bases and 0 bases, with 11 bases remaining between them. This CDR3 is 16 amino acids long. Per germline, CDR1 KGHSH and CDR2 LQKENI. The CDR3 protein is CASSSLSFSGANVLTF. Here the CDR3 DNA reads TGTGCCAGCTCATCCCTTAGTTTCTCTGGGGCCAACGTCCTGACTTTC.

The CDR3 reads CAISELGGGSGEQYF. CDR3 sequence (DNA): TGTGCCATCAGTGAGCTGGGCGGGGGATCAGGAGAGCAGTACTTC. V usage is TRBV10-3 and J usage is TRBJ2-7; TRBD2 matches 7 bases. V shed 2 bases and J 7 bases; nucleotides not matched to a gene: 11. Germline-derived CDR1 and CDR2 are ENHRY and SYGVKD. CDR3 size: 15 residues.

This clonotype has a handful of counts. This chain joins TRBV5-1 and TRBJ2-7; perhaps D is TRBD1 or TRBD2 (5 bases each). V was trimmed by 3 bases and J by 5 bases, leaving 15 bases between them. Germline V gene lookup returns CDR1 SGHRS and CDR2 YFSETQ. There are 14 residues in the CDR3. The CDR3, as DNA: TGCGCCAGCAGCTCCGGGACCCCGGCGGACGAGCAGTACTTC. Translation gives CASSSGTPADEQYF.

This clonotype was detected a few times. This sequence joins TRBV3-1 and TRBJ2-7, with D hard to call. The V gene lost 2 bases and the J gene lost 6 bases, with 8 bases spanning the gap. Germline assignment: CDR1 LGHDT and CDR2 YNNKEL (reference sequence). The CDR3 extends over 12 amino acids. The CDR3 loop is CASSQFLGEQYF. CDR3 in DNA: TGTGCCAGCAGCCAATTTTTGGGCGAGCAGTACTTC.